The 2 T cell receptor beta chains below were found in one sample sequenced in a study of cytomegalovirus exposure and HLA in healthy donors (dated by TCRdb to the late 2010s). The library came from the immunoSEQ multiplex PCR assay. For the multiplex PCR, a mixture combining 60 forward primers for TCR Vbeta segments and 13 reverse primers for TCR Jbeta segments was used. Drawn from immuneACCESS, this table holds only the in-frame rearrangements with V and J called that TCRdb kept. Clones are partly lost; checked studies trace under half to an unresolved V gene and leave the rest unexplained. The sample table holds 85,000 to 120,000 clones, of which roughly 77% were seen once. The top ten clones comprise roughly 2.5% of the sample. The sample was PBMCs. These receptors were collected from a man in his forties in good health and CMV-seronegative.

This clone has just one count. The chain couples TRBV28 to TRBJ2-7, with 14 bases aligning to TRBD2. CDR3 length equals 18 residues. Germline V CDR1 and CDR2: MDHEN, SYDVKM. The junction had 9 bases not matched to a gene; V was cut back by 4 bases and J by 1 base. CDR3 coding DNA: TGTGCCAGCAGTTCCCCCCGGACTAGCGGGGGGTCGTCCTACGAGCAGTACTTC. Protein product: CASSSPRTSGGSSYEQYF.

The chain links TRBV9 to TRBJ2-3; 7 bases agree with TRBD2. The CDR3 runs 16 residues. V gave up 0 bases and J gave up 5 bases; unmatched junction bases: 9. The germline CDR1 and CDR2 sequences are SGDLS and YYNGEE. CDR3 sequence reads: CASSVVDGRGIDTQYF. CDR3 nucleotides: TGTGCCAGCAGCGTAGTTGATGGGCGGGGGATAGATACGCAGTATTTT.